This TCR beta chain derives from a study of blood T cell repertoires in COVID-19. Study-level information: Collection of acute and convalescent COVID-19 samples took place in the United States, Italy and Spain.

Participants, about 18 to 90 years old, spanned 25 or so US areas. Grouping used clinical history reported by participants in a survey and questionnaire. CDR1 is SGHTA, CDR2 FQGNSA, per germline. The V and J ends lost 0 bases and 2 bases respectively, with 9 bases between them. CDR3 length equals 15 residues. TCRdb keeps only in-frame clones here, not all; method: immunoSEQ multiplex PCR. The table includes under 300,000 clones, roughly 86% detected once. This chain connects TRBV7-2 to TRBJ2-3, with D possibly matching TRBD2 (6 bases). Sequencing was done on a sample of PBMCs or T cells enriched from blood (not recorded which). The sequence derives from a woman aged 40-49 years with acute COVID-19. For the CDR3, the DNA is TGTGCCAGCAGCTTAGCTGGGCGGGACACAGATACGCAGTATTTT. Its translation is CASSLAGRDTDTQYF. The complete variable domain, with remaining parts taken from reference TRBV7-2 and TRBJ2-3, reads GAGVSQSPSNKVTEKGKDVELRCDPISGHTALYWYRQSLGQGLEFLIYFQGNSAPDKSGLPSDRFSAERTGGSVSTLTIQRTQQEDSAVYLCASSLAGRDTDTQYFGPGTRLTVL.